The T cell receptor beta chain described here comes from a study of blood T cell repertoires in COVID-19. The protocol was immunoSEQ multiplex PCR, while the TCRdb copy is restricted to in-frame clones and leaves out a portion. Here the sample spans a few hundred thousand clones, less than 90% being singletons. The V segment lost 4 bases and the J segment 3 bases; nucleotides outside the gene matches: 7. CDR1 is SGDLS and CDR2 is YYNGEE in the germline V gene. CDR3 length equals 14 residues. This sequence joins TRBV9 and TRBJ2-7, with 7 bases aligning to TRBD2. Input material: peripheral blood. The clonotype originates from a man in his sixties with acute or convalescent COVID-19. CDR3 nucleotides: TGTGCCAGCAGCCCTCCCGGGGGGTACTACGAGCAGTACTTC. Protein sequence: CASSPPGGYYEQYF.